This record concerns one T cell receptor beta chain sequence. PCR primers comprised 60 Vbeta and 13 Jbeta primers. Assay: immunoSEQ multiplex PCR; the TCRdb copy retains only in-frame clones and omits some. This table has about 150,000 clones, roughly 74% appearing once. J was trimmed by 5 bases and V by 5 bases; bases with no gene match: 4. The CDR3 has 13 amino acids. The germline V gene encodes CDR1 SGHNT and CDR2 YENEEA. These data come from a study of cytomegalovirus exposure and HLA in healthy donors. The sample consisted of PBMCs. The sequence was obtained from a man aged 18 to 29 in good health and CMV-seronegative. The chain couples TRBV11-3 to TRBJ2-5, with TRBD1 identical over 8 bases. CDR3 DNA sequence: TGTGCCAGCAGCCCTAGGACAGGGGAGACCCAGTACTTC. Translating it yields CASSPRTGETQYF.